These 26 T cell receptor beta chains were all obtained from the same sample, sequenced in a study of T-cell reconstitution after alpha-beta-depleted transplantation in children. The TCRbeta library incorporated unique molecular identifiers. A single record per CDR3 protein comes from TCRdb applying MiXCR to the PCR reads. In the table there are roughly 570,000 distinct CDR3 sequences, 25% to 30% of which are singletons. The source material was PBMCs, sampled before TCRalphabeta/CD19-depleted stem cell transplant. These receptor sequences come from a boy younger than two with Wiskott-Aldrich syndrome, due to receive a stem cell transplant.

The CDR3 region is CASRPGPPGEQYF. Written as DNA, the CDR3 is TGTGCCAGCAGACCGGGCCCCCCTGGCGAGCAGTACTTC. V and J are TRBV27 and TRBJ2-7; D is unclear. Per the germline V gene, CDR1 is MNHEY and CDR2 is SMNVEV (reference sequence). This CDR3 has 13 residues. V lost 6 bases, J lost 6 bases, and 15 bases lay in between.

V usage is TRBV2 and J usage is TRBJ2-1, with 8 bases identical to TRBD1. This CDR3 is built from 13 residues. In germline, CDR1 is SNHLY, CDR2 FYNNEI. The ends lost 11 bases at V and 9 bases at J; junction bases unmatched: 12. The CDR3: CASGQGAGSEQFF. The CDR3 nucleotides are TGTGCCTCCGGGCAGGGGGCAGGTAGTGAGCAGTTCTTC.

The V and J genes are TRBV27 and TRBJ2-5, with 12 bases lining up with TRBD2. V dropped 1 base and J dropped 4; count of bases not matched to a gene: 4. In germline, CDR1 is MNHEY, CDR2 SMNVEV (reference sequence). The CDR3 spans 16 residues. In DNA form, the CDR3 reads TGTGCCAGCAGTTTATATGCTAGCGGGAGGGGAGAGACCCAGTACTTC. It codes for CASSLYASGRGETQYF.

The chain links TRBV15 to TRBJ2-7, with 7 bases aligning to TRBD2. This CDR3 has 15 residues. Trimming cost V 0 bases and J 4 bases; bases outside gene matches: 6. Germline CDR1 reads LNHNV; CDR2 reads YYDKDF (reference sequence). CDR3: CATSRDRTRLYEQYF. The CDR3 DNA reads TGTGCCACCAGCAGAGACCGGACTAGATTATACGAGCAGTACTTC.

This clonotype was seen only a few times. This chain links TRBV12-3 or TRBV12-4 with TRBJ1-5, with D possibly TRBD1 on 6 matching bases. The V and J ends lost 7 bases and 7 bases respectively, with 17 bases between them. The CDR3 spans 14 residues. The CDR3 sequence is CASNTGQIGQPQHF. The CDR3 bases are TGTGCCAGCAACACCGGACAGATTGGGCAGCCCCAGCATTTT.

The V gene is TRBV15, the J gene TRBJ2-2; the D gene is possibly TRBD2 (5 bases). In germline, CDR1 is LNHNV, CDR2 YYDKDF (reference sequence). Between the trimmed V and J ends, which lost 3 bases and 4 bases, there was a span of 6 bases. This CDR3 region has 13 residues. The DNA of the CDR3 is TGTGCCACCAGCAGTCGGGGCACCGGGGAGCTGTTTTTT. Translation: CATSSRGTGELFF.

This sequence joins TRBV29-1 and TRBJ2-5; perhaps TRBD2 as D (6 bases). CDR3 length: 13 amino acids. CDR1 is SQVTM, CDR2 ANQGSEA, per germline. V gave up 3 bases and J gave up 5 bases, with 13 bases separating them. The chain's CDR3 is CSVDSLGRETQYF. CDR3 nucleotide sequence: TGCAGCGTTGATTCATTGGGGAGGGAGACCCAGTACTTC.

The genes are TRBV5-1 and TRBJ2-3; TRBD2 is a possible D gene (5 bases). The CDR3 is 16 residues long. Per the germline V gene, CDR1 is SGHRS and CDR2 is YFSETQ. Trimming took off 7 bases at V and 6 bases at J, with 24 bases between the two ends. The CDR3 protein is CASGPLMGAARDTQYF. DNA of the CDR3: TGCGCCAGCGGCCCGCTCATGGGAGCGGCTAGGGATACGCAGTATTTT.

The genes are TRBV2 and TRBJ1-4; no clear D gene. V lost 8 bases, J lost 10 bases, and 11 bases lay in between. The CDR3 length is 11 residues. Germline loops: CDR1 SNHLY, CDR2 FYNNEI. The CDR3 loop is CASLPLGKLFF. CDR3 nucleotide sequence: TGTGCCAGCCTCCCACTGGGAAAACTGTTTTTT.

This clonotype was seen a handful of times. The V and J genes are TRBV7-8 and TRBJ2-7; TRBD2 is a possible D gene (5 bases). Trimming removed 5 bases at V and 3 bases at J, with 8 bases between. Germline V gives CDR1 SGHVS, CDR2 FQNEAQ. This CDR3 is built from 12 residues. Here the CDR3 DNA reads TGTGCCAGCAGCCATGGACTCTACGAGCAGTACTTC. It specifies CASSHGLYEQYF.

The CDR3 coding sequence is TGTGCCAGCAGCCCCTCGGTTCGGGGGTACCACGAGCAGTACTTC. It encodes CASSPSVRGYHEQYF. The V call is TRBV21-1, the J call TRBJ2-7; the D call in the table, TRBD1, was not verified against the DNA. TRBV21-1 is annotated as a pseudogene. The CDR3 is 15 residues long.

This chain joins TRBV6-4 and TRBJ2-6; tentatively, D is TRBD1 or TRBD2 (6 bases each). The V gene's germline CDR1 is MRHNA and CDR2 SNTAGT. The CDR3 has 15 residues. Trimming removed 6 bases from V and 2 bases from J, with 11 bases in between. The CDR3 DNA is TGTGCCAGCAGCGAGGGGGGCGCTGGGGCCAACGTCCTGACTTTC. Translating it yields CASSEGGAGANVLTF.

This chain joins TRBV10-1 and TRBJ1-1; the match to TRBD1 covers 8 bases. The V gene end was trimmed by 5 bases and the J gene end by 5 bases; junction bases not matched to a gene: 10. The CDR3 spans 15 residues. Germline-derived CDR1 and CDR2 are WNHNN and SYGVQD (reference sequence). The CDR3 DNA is TGCGCCAGCAGTTCGGGGGCAGGGGGCAAGACTGAAGCTTTCTTT. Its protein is CASSSGAGGKTEAFF.

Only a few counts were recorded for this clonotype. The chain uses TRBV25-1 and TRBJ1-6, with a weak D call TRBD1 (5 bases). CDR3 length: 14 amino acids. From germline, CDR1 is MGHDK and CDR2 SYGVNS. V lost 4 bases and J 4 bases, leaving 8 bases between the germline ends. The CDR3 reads CASSGDRYNSPLHF. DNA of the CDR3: TGTGCCAGCAGTGGGGACCGTTATAATTCACCCCTCCACTTT.

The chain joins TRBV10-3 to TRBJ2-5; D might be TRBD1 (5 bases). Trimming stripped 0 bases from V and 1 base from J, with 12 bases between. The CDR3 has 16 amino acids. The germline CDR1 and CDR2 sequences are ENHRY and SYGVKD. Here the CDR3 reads CAISESRGSRQETQYF. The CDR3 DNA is TGTGCCATCAGTGAGTCAAGGGGAAGCCGCCAAGAGACCCAGTACTTC.

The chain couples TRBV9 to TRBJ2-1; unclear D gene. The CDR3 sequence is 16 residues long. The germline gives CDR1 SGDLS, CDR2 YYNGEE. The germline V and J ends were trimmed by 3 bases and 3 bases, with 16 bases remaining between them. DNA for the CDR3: TGTGCCAGCAGCGAGTACGGTGCCTTGGTCTACAATGAGCAGTTCTTC. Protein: CASSEYGALVYNEQFF.

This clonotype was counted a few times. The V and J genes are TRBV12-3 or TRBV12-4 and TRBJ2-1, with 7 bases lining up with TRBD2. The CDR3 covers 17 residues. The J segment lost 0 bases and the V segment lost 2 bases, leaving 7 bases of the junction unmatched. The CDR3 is CASSLSYGGSSYNEQFF. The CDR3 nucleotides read TGTGCCAGCAGTTTATCCTACGGGGGGAGCTCCTACAATGAGCAGTTCTTC.

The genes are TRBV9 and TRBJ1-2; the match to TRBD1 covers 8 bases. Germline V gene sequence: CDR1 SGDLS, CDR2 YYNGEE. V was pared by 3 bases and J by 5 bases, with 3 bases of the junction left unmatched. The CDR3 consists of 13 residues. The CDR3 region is CASSAGQAYGYTF. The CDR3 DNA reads TGTGCCAGCAGCGCGGGACAGGCTTATGGCTACACCTTC.

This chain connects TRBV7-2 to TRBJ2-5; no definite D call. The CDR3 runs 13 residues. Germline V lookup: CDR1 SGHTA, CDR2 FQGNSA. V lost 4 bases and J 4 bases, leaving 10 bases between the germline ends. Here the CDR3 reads CASSWGSRETQYF. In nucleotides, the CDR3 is TGTGCCAGCAGCTGGGGATCCCGAGAGACCCAGTACTTC. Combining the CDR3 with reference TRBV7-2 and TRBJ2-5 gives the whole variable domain GAGVSQSPSNKVTEKGKDVELRCDPISGHTALYWYRQSLGQGLEFLIYFQGNSAPDKSGLPSDRFSAERTGGSVSTLTIQRTQQEDSAVYLCASSWGSRETQYFGPGTRLLVL.

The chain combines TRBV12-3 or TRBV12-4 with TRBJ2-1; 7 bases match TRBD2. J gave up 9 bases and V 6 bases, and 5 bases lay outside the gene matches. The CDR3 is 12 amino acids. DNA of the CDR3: TGTGCCAGCAGAGGACTAGTCGGTGAGCAGTTCTTC. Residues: CASRGLVGEQFF.

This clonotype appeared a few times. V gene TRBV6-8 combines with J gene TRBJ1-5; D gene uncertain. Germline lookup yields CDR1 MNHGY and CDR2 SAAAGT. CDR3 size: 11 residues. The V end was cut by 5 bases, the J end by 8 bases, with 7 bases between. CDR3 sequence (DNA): TGTGCCAGCAGTGTAAAAAAGCCCCAGCATTTT. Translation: CASSVKKPQHF.

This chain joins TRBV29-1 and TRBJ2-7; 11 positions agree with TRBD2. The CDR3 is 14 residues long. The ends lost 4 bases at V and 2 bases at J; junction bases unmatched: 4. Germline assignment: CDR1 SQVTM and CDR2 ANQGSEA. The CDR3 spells CSVVAGGPPYEQYF. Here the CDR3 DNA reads TGCAGCGTTGTAGCGGGAGGGCCTCCCTACGAGCAGTACTTC.

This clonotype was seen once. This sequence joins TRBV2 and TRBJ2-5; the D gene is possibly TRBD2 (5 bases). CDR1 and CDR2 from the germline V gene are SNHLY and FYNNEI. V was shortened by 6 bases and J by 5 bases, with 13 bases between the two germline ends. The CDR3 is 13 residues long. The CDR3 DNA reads TGTGCCAGCAGCGACGGGGATAAGGAGACCCAGTACTTC. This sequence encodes CASSDGDKETQYF.

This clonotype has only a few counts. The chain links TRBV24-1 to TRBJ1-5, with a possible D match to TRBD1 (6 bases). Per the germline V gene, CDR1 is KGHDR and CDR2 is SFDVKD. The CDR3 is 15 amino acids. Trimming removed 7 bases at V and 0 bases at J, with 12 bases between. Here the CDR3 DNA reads TGTGCCACCAGCGCCGGACAGATTAGCAATCAGCCCCAGCATTTT. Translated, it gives CATSAGQISNQPQHF.

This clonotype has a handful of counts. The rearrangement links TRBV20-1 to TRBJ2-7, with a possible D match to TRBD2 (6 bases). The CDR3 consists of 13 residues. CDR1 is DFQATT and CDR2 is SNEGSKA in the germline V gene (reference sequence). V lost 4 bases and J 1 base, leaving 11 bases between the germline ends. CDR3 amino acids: CSATRDRSYEQYF. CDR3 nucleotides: TGCAGTGCTACGCGGGACCGATCCTACGAGCAGTACTTC.

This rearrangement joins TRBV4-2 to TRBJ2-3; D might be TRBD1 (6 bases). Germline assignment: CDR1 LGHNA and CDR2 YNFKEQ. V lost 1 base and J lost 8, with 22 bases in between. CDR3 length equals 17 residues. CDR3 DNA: TGTGCCAGCAGCCAAGCCAGGGGTGCGGGTAGCGCGGGTACGCAGTATTTT. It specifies CASSQARGAGSAGTQYF.